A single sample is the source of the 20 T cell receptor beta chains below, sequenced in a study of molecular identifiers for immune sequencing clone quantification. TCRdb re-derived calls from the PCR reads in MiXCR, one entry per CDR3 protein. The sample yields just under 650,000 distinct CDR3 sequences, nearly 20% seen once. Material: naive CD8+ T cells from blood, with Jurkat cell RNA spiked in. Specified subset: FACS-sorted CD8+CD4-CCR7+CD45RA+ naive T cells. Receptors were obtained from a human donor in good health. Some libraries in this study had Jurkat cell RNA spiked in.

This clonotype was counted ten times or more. The CDR3 nucleotides read TGTGCCACCAGTGATATCCCGGGACTACTAGGTGGCACAGATACGCAGTATTTT. Its translation is CATSDIPGLLGGTDTQYF. The rearrangement links TRBV24-1 to TRBJ2-3, with 7 bases aligning to TRBD2. Germline V lookup: CDR1 KGHDR, CDR2 SFDVKD. The ends lost 3 bases at V and 1 base at J; junction bases unmatched: 12. This CDR3 is 18 amino acids long.

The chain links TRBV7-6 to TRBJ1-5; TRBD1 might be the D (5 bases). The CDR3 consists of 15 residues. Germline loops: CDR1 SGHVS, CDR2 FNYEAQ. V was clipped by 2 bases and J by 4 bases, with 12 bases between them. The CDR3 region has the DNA TGTGCCAGCAGCTTAAATGGGGCGCCTAATCAGCCCCAGCATTTT. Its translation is CASSLNGAPNQPQHF.

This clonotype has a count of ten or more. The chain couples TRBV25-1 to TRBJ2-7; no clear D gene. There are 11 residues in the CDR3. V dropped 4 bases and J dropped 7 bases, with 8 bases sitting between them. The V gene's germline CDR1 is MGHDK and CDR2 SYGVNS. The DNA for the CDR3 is TGTGCCAGCAGTGTCACGTGGGAGCAGTACTTC. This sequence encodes CASSVTWEQYF.

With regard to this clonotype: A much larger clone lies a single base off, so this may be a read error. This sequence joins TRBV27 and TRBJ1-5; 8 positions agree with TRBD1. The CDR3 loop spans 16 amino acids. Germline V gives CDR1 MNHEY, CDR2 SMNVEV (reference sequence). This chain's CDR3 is CASGQGGVVSNQPQRF. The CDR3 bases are TGTGCCAGCGGACAGGGAGGGGTTGTAAGCAATCAGCCCCAGCGTTTT.

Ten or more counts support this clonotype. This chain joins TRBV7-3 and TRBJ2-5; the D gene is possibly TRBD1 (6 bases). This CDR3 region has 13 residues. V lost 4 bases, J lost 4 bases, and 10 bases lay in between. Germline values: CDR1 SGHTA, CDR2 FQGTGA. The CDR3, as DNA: TGTGCCAGCAGCTCCACAGGGTCAGAGACCCAGTACTTC. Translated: CASSSTGSETQYF.

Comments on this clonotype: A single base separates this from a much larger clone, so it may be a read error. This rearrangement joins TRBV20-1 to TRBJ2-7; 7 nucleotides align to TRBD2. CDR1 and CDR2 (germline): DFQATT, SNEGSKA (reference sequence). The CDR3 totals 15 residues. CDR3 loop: CSARGGGTISCEQYF. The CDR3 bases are TGCAGTGCTAGAGGGGGGGGGACTATCTCCTGCGAGCAGTACTTC.

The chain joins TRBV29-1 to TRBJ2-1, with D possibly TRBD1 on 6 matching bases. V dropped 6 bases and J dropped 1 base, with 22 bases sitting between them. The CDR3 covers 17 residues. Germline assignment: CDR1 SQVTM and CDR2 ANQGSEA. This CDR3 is CSVDGQHKASSYNEQFF. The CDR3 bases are TGCAGCGTCGATGGACAGCATAAAGCTTCGTCCTACAATGAGCAGTTCTTC.

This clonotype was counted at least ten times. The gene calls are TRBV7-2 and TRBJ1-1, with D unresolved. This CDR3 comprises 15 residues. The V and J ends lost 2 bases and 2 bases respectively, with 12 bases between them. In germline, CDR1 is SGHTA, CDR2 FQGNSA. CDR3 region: CASSLLGDYNTEAFF. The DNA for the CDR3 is TGTGCCAGCAGCTTACTTGGGGATTACAACACTGAAGCTTTCTTT.

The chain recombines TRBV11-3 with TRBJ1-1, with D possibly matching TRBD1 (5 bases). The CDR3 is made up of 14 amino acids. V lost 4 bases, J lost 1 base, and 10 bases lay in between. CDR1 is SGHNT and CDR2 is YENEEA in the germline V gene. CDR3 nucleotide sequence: TGTGCCAGCAGCTCGAGGACAAAGAACACTGAAGCTTTCTTT. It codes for CASSSRTKNTEAFF.

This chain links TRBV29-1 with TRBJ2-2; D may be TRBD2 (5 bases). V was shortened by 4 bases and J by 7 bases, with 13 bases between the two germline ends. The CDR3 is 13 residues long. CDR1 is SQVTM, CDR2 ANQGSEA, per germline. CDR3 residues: CSVARQAGGELFF. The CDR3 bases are TGCAGCGTTGCACGGCAGGCGGGCGGGGAGCTGTTTTTT.

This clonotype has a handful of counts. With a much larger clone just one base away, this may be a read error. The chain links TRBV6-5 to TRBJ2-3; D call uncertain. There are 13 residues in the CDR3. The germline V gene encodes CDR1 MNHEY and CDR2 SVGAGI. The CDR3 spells CGSSPPFTDTQYF. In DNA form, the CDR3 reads TGTGGCAGCAGCCCTCCGTTCACAGATACGCAGTATTTT.

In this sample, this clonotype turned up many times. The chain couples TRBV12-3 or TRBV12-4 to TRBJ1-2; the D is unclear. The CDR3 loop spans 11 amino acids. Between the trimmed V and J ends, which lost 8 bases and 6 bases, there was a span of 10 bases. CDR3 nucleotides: TGTGCCAGCCTTGGGGAGAATGGCTACACCTTC. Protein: CASLGENGYTF.

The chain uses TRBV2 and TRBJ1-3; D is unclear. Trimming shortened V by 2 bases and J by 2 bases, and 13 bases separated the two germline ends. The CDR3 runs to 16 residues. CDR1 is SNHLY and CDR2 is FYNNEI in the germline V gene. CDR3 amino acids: CASSETAASTGNTIYF. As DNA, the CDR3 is TGTGCCAGCAGTGAAACGGCGGCATCCACTGGAAACACCATATATTTT.

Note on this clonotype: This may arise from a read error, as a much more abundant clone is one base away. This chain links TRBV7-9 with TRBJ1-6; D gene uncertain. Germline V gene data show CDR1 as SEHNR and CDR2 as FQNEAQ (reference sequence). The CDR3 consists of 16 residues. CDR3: CASSFGLASYNSPPHF. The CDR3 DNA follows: TGTGCCAGCAGCTTCGGCCTAGCCTCCTATAATTCACCCCCCCACTTT.

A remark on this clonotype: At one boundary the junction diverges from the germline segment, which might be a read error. CDR3 protein: CANSQDLAADDNSPLHF. The CDR3 DNA reads as TGTGCCAACAGCCAAGACCTGGCAGCGGACGATAATTCACCCCTCCACTTT. V is TRBV4-2 and J is TRBJ1-6; the D is unclear. From germline, CDR1 is LGHNA and CDR2 YNFKEQ. The CDR3 contains 17 residues.

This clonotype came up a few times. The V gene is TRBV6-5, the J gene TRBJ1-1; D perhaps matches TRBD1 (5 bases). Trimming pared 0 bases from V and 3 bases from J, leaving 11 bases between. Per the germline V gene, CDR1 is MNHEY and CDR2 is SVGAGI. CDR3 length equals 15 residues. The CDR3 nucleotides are TGTGCCAGCAGTTACTCGCCGGGGGGAGACACTGAAGCTTTCTTT. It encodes CASSYSPGGDTEAFF.

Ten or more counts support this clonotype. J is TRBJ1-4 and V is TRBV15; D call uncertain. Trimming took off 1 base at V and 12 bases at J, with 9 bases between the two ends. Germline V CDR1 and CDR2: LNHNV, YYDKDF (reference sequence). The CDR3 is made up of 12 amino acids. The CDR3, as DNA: TGTGCCACCAGCAGAGTTGACCGGGAACTGTTTTTT. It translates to CATSRVDRELFF.

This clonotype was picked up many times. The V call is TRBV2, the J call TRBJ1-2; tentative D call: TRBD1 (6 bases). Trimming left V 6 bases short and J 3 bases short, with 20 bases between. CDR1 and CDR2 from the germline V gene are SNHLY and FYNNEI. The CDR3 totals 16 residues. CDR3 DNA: TGTGCCAGCAGGACCTACCCAGGGGAGCAATACTATGGCTACACCTTC. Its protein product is CASRTYPGEQYYGYTF.

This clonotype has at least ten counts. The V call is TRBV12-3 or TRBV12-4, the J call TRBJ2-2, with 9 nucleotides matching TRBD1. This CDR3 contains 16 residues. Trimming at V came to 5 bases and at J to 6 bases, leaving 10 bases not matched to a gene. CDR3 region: CASSLRTGEFSGELFF. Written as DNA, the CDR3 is TGTGCCAGCAGTCTAAGGACAGGGGAATTCTCCGGGGAGCTGTTTTTT.

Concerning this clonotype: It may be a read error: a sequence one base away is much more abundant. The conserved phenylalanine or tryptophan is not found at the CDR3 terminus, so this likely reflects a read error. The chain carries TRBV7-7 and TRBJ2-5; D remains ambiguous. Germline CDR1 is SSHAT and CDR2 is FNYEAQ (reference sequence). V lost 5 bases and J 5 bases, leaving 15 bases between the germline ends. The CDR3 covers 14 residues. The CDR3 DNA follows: TGTGCCAGCAGCCCCAACAAGGGATATGAGACCCAGTACTCC. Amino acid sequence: CASSPNKGYETQYS.